The rows below give T cell receptor beta chains drawn from one sample of a study of cytomegalovirus exposure and HLA in healthy donors. Clones were sequenced by immunoSEQ multiplex PCR, and TCRdb holds only the in-frame ones, with some missing. The sample comprises under 200,000 clones, about three quarters of which are singletons, and approximately 1.5% rests with the top ten. Sequencing was performed on PBMCs. These receptors all come from a woman aged 25 to 45 in good health and CMV-seronegative. CDR3s include the opening cysteine and the closing phenylalanine or tryptophan. The order of the fields is J gene, clone size, V gene, CDR3 length, D gene, CDR3 DNA, CDR3 protein. D genes are given only for firm matches. Some rows mark clone size as missing; the rest say once, few, many or name a class of expanded clone.

>TRBJ1-6|.|TRBV28|19|TRBD1
TGTGCCAGCAGTTTAACCTCTCCGGGACAGCCTAATTATAATTCACCCCTCCACTTT
CASSLTSPGQPNYNSPLHF
>TRBJ2-2|.|TRBV9|14|.
TGTGCCAGCAGGGGAGGGGGTTCCACCGGGGAGCTGTTTTTT
CASRGGGSTGELFF
>TRBJ1-5|.|TRBV2|15|TRBD1
TGTGCCAGCAGAATTGGGACAGCTAGCAATCAGCCCCAGCATTTT
CASRIGTASNQPQHF
>TRBJ2-4|.|TRBV6-1|16|.
TGTGCCAGCAGTGAATTTAGGCTTGGCAGGATAAACATTCAGTACTTC
CASSEFRLGRINIQYF
>TRBJ1-1|.|TRBV6-5|13|.
TGTGCCAGCCGATTACAGGAGAACACTGAAGCTTTCTTT
CASRLQENTEAFF
>TRBJ1-1|few|TRBV7-2|15|.
TGTGCCAGCAGCTTAAGTCGCGGGATGAGTACTGAAGCTTTCTTT
CASSLSRGMSTEAFF
>TRBJ2-5|.|TRBV19|15|TRBD2
TGTGCCAGTAGTAAAATACTAGCGGGCCAAGAGACCCAGTACTTC
CASSKILAGQETQYF
>TRBJ1-2|.|TRBV29-1|12|.
TGCAGCGTCGAAGGTACAGTCGAAGGCTACACCTTC
CSVEGTVEGYTF
>TRBJ1-6|.|TRBV30|15|.
TGTGCCTGGAGTGTACGGGGCCGGGGGGATTCACCCCTCCACTTT
CAWSVRGRGDSPLHF
>TRBJ1-5|.|TRBV10-3|15|.
TGTGCCATCAGTGGGCTGGGAGGGGGAAATCAGCCCCAGCATTTT
CAISGLGGGNQPQHF
>TRBJ2-7|.|TRBV7-9|16|TRBD1
TGTGCCAGCAGCTTAGGTTTCGGGACAGAGGCCTACGAGCAGTACTTC
CASSLGFGTEAYEQYF
>TRBJ1-1|.|TRBV6-1|14|.
TGTGCCAGCATCCGAGGGATTTCGAGCACTGAAGCTTTCTTT
CASIRGISSTEAFF
>TRBJ1-4|.|TRBV5-1|14|TRBD1
TGCGCCAGCAGCCCCGGGACAGGCGGAGAAAAACTGTTTTTT
CASSPGTGGEKLFF
>TRBJ1-1|.|TRBV29-1|13|.
TGCAGCGGCGGTACAGGGAAGGGCACTGAAGCTTTCTTT
CSGGTGKGTEAFF
>TRBJ1-3|.|TRBV19|15|TRBD1
TGTGCCAGTAGTATATGGACAGGGGCAGGGAACACCATATATTTT
CASSIWTGAGNTIYF
>TRBJ1-3|.|TRBV15|14|.
TGTGCCACCAGCGGCGGGGGAGGAATAAACACCATATATTTT
CATSGGGGINTIYF
>TRBJ2-3|.|TRBV7-9|16|.
TGTGCCAGCAGCTCTGGGGGCAGGGAGAACACAGATACGCAGTATTTT
CASSSGGRENTDTQYF
>TRBJ2-5|.|TRBV25-1|13|TRBD2
TGTGCCAGCAGTCGAGCGGGGCAGGAGACCCAGTACTTC
CASSRAGQETQYF
>TRBJ1-5|.|TRBV2|13|TRBD1
TGTGCCAGCAGGACAGGGCGAAATCAGCCCCAGCATTTT
CASRTGRNQPQHF
>TRBJ1-2|.|TRBV27|14|TRBD1
TGTGCCAGCAGGCCCCCCGGGACAGCCTATGGCTACACCTTC
CASRPPGTAYGYTF
>TRBJ2-1|few|TRBV2|15|.
TGTGCCAGCAGTGCTGGAGGGGTTATGAACAATGAGCAGTTCTTC
CASSAGGVMNNEQFF
>TRBJ2-1|once|TRBV5-8|16|TRBD2
TGTGCCAGCAGCTTGGGCAGCGGGGGGGGAATCAATGAGCAGTTCTTC
CASSLGSGGGINEQFF